The 26 T cell receptor beta chains below were found in one sample sequenced in a study of blood T cell repertoires in COVID-19. Method: immunoSEQ multiplex PCR; TCRdb's copy keeps in-frame clones and lacks some. In the table there are about 180,000 clones, roughly nine tenths of which are singletons. The sequenced material came from peripheral blood. The receptors were sampled from a woman in her 30s with active or convalescent COVID-19.

The chain is built from TRBV27 and TRBJ2-7; tentative D call: TRBD1 (6 bases). Germline values: CDR1 MNHEY, CDR2 SMNVEV (reference sequence). CDR3 length: 14 residues. V dropped 5 bases and J dropped 4 bases, with 15 bases sitting between them. The CDR3 loop reads CASSPQRTAYEQYF. CDR3 DNA: TGTGCCAGCAGTCCTCAACGGACAGCTTACGAGCAGTACTTC.

J is TRBJ2-7 and V is TRBV2, with 7 nucleotides matching TRBD2. Germline V gene data show CDR1 as SNHLY and CDR2 as FYNNEI. Unmatched junction bases numbered 7, after V lost 7 bases and J lost 1 base. The CDR3 is made up of 14 amino acids. CDR3 protein: CASNLAARSYEQYF. The DNA of the CDR3 is TGTGCCAGCAACCTAGCGGCCCGTTCCTACGAGCAGTACTTC.

This clone has only a few counts. The CDR3 nucleotides read TGTGCCAGCAGCAAAAAGACAGGGGGTGGCTACACCTTC. Protein product: CASSKKTGGGYTF. The chain uses TRBV21-1 and TRBJ1-2; the table names TRBD1, a call not compared with the DNA. TRBV21-1 is given as a pseudogene. CDR3 length: 13 residues.

The chain couples TRBV4-1 to TRBJ1-2; 8 positions match TRBD1. The CDR3 is 14 amino acids. The germline V gene has CDR1 MGHRA and CDR2 YSYEKL. Trimming at V came to 7 bases and at J to 4 bases, leaving 8 bases not matched to a gene. The CDR3 DNA sequence: TGCGCCAGCAAGGAGACAGGGGCGCTCTATGGCTACACCTTC. This gives the protein CASKETGALYGYTF.

The chain carries TRBV27 and TRBJ2-7; 9 bases are shared with TRBD2. The V segment lost 5 bases and the J segment 0 bases; nucleotides outside the gene matches: 14. Germline V gene data show CDR1 as MNHEY and CDR2 as SMNVEV (reference sequence). This CDR3 has 18 amino acids. This chain's CDR3 is CASSPSFRLAVSSYEQYF. Written as DNA, the CDR3 is TGTGCCAGCAGTCCTTCCTTTCGACTAGCGGTGAGCTCCTACGAGCAGTACTTC.

This clone was seen more than once but under ten times. This specimen includes other DNA sequences encoding the same CDR3. The chain has TRBV28 and TRBJ2-7; D unclear. The germline CDR1 and CDR2 sequences are MDHEN and SYDVKM. The V end lost 2 bases, the J end lost 0 bases, and 2 bases lay between the germline ends. The CDR3 runs to 12 residues. CDR3 nucleotides: TGTGCCAGCAGTTTACTCTCCTACGAGCAGTACTTC. Protein product: CASSLLSYEQYF.

V is TRBV6-6 and J is TRBJ2-1; D remains unclear. There are 16 residues in the CDR3. CDR1 is MNHNY and CDR2 is SVGAGI in the germline V gene (reference sequence). V lost 0 bases and J lost 0, with 9 bases in between. CDR3 nucleotides: TGTGCCAGCAGTTACTCGGGCGAGAGCTCCTACAATGAGCAGTTCTTC. As protein: CASSYSGESSYNEQFF.

V is TRBV4-1 and J is TRBJ1-6; 9 nucleotides align to TRBD1. CDR1 and CDR2 from the germline V gene are MGHRA and YSYEKL. CDR3 size: 15 residues. V lost 3 bases, J lost 9 bases, and 6 bases stayed unmatched. CDR3 nucleotides: TGCGCCAGCAGCCAGTTACAGGGGGCGGTTTCACCCCTCCACTTT. Its translation is CASSQLQGAVSPLHF.

The chain employs TRBV24-1 and TRBJ2-3; D uncertain. V dropped 5 bases and J dropped 2 bases, with 7 bases sitting between them. CDR3 length equals 13 residues. Germline loops: CDR1 KGHDR, CDR2 SFDVKD. CDR3 amino acids: CATSAYYTDTQYF. In DNA, the CDR3 is TGTGCCACCAGTGCCTACTACACAGATACGCAGTATTTT.

The chain combines TRBV5-1 with TRBJ1-2, with TRBD1 matching 11 bases. The CDR3 consists of 15 residues. The junction had 11 bases not matched to a gene; V was cut back by 7 bases and J by 6 bases. CDR1 and CDR2 (germline): SGHRS, YFSETQ. CDR3 coding DNA: TGCGCCAGCTCTCGTTTGGGACAGGGGGGTAATGGCTACACCTTC. Its protein product is CASSRLGQGGNGYTF.

The chain carries TRBV7-2 and TRBJ2-1; D may be TRBD1 (6 bases). The CDR3 is 17 residues long. Trimming took off 4 bases at V and 8 bases at J, with 24 bases between the two ends. The germline V gene has CDR1 SGHTA and CDR2 FQGNSA. CDR3 sequence: CASSSEGVGVPGDEQFF. The CDR3, as DNA: TGTGCCAGCAGCTCCGAGGGAGTAGGCGTACCAGGGGATGAGCAGTTCTTC.

The chain uses TRBV5-5 and TRBJ1-2; possible D gene TRBD1, 6 bases. Germline V gives CDR1 SGHKS, CDR2 YYEKEE (reference sequence). There are 14 residues in the CDR3. Trimming took off 2 bases at V and 5 bases at J, with 13 bases between the two ends. In DNA form, the CDR3 reads TGTGCCAGCAGCTTCCTACAGGGAAGTTATGGCTACACCTTC. Amino acid sequence: CASSFLQGSYGYTF.

V gene TRBV27 combines with J gene TRBJ2-5; the match to TRBD2 covers 10 bases. Germline V gene data show CDR1 as MNHEY and CDR2 as SMNVEV (reference sequence). CDR3 length equals 14 residues. With 5 bases clipped from V and 4 bases from J, the junction kept 4 bases outside the gene matches. CDR3 coding DNA: TGTGCCAGCAGTGCGGGACTAGCGCTAGAGACCCAGTACTTC. This translates into CASSAGLALETQYF.

The chain is built from TRBV11-3 and TRBJ1-6; D might be TRBD1 (6 bases). Germline CDR1 and CDR2: SGHNT and YENEEA. V was trimmed by 1 base and J by 7 bases, leaving 14 bases between them. This CDR3 contains 16 residues. Here the CDR3 reads CASSLGTGMGNSPLHF. CDR3 sequence (DNA): TGTGCCAGCAGCTTAGGTACAGGGATGGGGAATTCACCCCTCCACTTT.

The chain employs TRBV18 and TRBJ2-2, with D possibly TRBD2 on 6 matching bases. Per germline, CDR1 KGHSH and CDR2 LQKENI. CDR3 size: 14 residues. Trimming pared 3 bases from V and 4 bases from J, leaving 9 bases between. The CDR3 DNA reads as TGTGCCAGCTCACCGTGGGGAGGCACCGGGGAGCTGTTTTTT. It encodes CASSPWGGTGELFF.

This chain connects TRBV7-9 to TRBJ2-2; possibly TRBD2 for D (6 bases). The length of the CDR3 is 16 residues. CDR1 is SEHNR, CDR2 FQNEAQ, per germline (reference sequence). V dropped 5 bases and J dropped 2 bases, with 15 bases sitting between them. The CDR3 sequence is CASSLTRRGNTGELFF. The CDR3, as DNA: TGTGCCAGCAGCCTCACTCGGCGGGGAAACACCGGGGAGCTGTTTTTT.

The V call is TRBV25-1, the J call TRBJ1-4; weak D call: TRBD1 (5 bases). Germline CDR1 and CDR2: MGHDK and SYGVNS. The CDR3 contains 12 residues. V lost 8 bases to trimming and J lost 6 bases, with 10 bases between them. This chain's CDR3 is CASSGSDEKLFF. The CDR3, as DNA: TGTGCCAGCTCAGGGTCTGATGAAAAACTGTTTTTT.

The rearrangement links TRBV28 to TRBJ2-3; 13 bases map to TRBD2. CDR1 MDHEN and CDR2 SYDVKM come from the germline V gene. This CDR3 has 19 residues. V lost 4 bases to trimming and J lost 5 bases; unmatched junction nucleotides: 15. CDR3 coding DNA: TGTGCCAGCAGTTCCCCCCCCAGGACTAGCGGGAGATTGGGAGATACGCAGTATTTT. Its translation is CASSSPPRTSGRLGDTQYF.

This chain joins TRBV6-5 and TRBJ1-1; the D gene is possibly TRBD1 (6 bases). V was shortened by 6 bases and J by 5 bases, with 16 bases between the two germline ends. The CDR3 has 14 residues. Germline CDR1 reads MNHEY; CDR2 reads SVGAGI. The chain's CDR3 is CASREGGGKTEAFF. CDR3 coding DNA: TGTGCCAGCAGGGAGGGCGGGGGCAAAACTGAAGCTTTCTTT.

The chain combines TRBV5-1 with TRBJ2-5; 13 bases agree with TRBD2. J lost 0 bases, V lost 4 bases, and 3 bases had no gene match. The V gene's germline CDR1 is SGHRS and CDR2 YFSETQ. The CDR3 is 16 residues long. This CDR3 reads CASSPGTSGNQETQYF. CDR3 bases: TGCGCCAGCAGCCCCGGGACTAGCGGGAACCAAGAGACCCAGTACTTC. The full variable domain, its missing parts supplied by reference TRBV5-1 and TRBJ2-5, is KAGVTQTPRYLIKTRGQQVTLSCSPISGHRSVSWYQQTPGQGLQFLFEYFSETQRNKGNFPGRFSGRQFSNSRSEMNVSTLELGDSALYLCASSPGTSGNQETQYFGPGTRLLVL.

The V and J genes are TRBV2 and TRBJ2-3; 14 positions agree with TRBD2. Germline assignment: CDR1 SNHLY and CDR2 FYNNEI. The CDR3 extends over 18 amino acids. V was clipped by 9 bases and J by 4 bases; unmatched bases: 15. In DNA form, the CDR3 reads TGTGCCAGACGAAGGTTTGAGACTAGCGGGGGGGCACCAGATACGCAGTATTTT. Its translation: CARRRFETSGGAPDTQYF. The variable domain in full, with the rest retrieved from reference TRBV2 and TRBJ2-3, is EPEVTQTPSHQVTQMGQEVILRCVPISNHLYFYWYRQILGQKVEFLVSFYNNEISEKSEIFDDQFSVERPDGSNFTLKIRSTKLEDSAMYFCARRRFETSGGAPDTQYFGPGTRLTVL.

V gene TRBV11-2 combines with J gene TRBJ2-7, with D perhaps TRBD1 (7 bases). The V gene lost 6 bases and the J gene lost 6 bases, with 18 bases spanning the gap. Per germline, CDR1 SGHAT and CDR2 FQNNGV. The CDR3 is made up of 14 amino acids. CDR3 loop: CASRRGARGSEQYF. The DNA of the CDR3 is TGTGCCAGCAGGAGGGGGGCCAGGGGGAGCGAGCAGTACTTC.

This chain joins TRBV7-9 and TRBJ2-6; TRBD1 is a possible D gene (5 bases). With 2 bases removed from V and 1 base from J, the gap between germline ends came to 12 bases. The CDR3 is 17 amino acids. Germline V lookup: CDR1 SEHNR, CDR2 FQNEAQ (reference sequence). The CDR3 protein is CASSLWVPGSGANVLTF. The CDR3 nucleotides read TGTGCCAGCAGCTTATGGGTCCCAGGGTCTGGGGCCAACGTCCTGACTTTC.

J is TRBJ2-2 and V is TRBV28; D perhaps matches TRBD2 (7 bases). V was clipped by 7 bases and J by 9 bases, with 18 bases between them. CDR1 and CDR2 from the germline V gene are MDHEN and SYDVKM. The CDR3 length is 14 residues. CDR3 sequence (DNA): TGTGCCAGCAAAGGGGGAGGGTCTTCCAGGGAGCTGTTTTTT. Its protein is CASKGGGSSRELFF.

J is TRBJ2-3 and V is TRBV7-2; D not certain. The CDR3 spans 15 residues. Germline V gene lookup returns CDR1 SGHTA and CDR2 FQGNSA. Deletions cut 1 base from V and 1 base from J, with 9 bases between. The CDR3 DNA sequence: TGTGCCAGCAGCTTAGGAGATAGTGGCACAGATACGCAGTATTTT. Translated, it gives CASSLGDSGTDTQYF.

The CDR3 loop is CASSFGQGGSPLHF. DNA of the CDR3: TGTGCCAGCAGCTTCGGACAGGGTGGATCACCCCTCCACTTT. This sequence joins TRBV5-6 and TRBJ1-6, with TRBD1 matching 8 bases. V gave up 2 bases and J gave up 10 bases; unmatched junction bases: 5. Germline CDR1 reads SGHDT; CDR2 reads YYEEEE. The CDR3 runs to 14 residues.